One sample yielded the 10 T cell receptor beta chains listed below, sequenced in a study of tissue T cells after allogeneic stem cell transplantation. Some clones are missing from TCRdb's copy, which holds only in-frame ones; the method was immunoSEQ multiplex PCR. The data contain roughly 6,000 clones, around 60% of them singletons. The source was duodenum tissue, collected at autopsy. These receptors originate from a woman aged 18-49 years with breast cancer.

The chain has TRBV29-1 and TRBJ2-5, with unresolved D. The CDR3 has 12 residues. V was cut by 3 bases and J by 1 base, with 6 bases left in between. CDR1 is SQVTM, CDR2 ANQGSEA, per germline. The CDR3 spells CSVDQTQETQYF. The CDR3 nucleotides read TGCAGCGTTGATCAGACCCAAGAGACCCAGTACTTC.

CDR3 amino acids: CSASADSWDEQFF. CDR3 in DNA: TGCAGTGCTAGTGCAGATTCCTGGGATGAGCAGTTCTTC. The V call is TRBV20-1, the J call TRBJ2-1; D not resolved. V lost 3 bases and J lost 8, with 14 bases in between. Germline V gene data show CDR1 as DFQATT and CDR2 as SNEGSKA (reference sequence). The CDR3 has 13 amino acids.

This clone came up once. V and J are TRBV5-1 and TRBJ2-1, with D unclear. Looked up from germline, CDR1 is SGHRS and CDR2 is YFSETQ. The CDR3 is made up of 13 amino acids. Trimming stripped 7 bases from V and 0 bases from J, with 8 bases between. The CDR3 sequence is CASQVSSYNEQFF. Here the CDR3 DNA reads TGCGCCAGCCAGGTGAGCTCCTACAATGAGCAGTTCTTC.

The chain carries TRBV7-2 and TRBJ1-2; 8 bases are shared with TRBD1. This CDR3 spans 13 amino acids. V shed 5 bases and J 8 bases; nucleotides not matched to a gene: 7. Per the germline V gene, CDR1 is SGHTA and CDR2 is FQGNSA. The CDR3 DNA is TGTGCCAGCAGCGAGGACAGGGTTGGCGGCTACACCTTC. Its translation is CASSEDRVGGYTF.

The chain combines TRBV5-6 with TRBJ2-3; possibly TRBD2 for D (6 bases). Trimming cost V 1 base and J 4 bases, with 13 bases left between them. Germline V gene lookup returns CDR1 SGHDT and CDR2 YYEEEE. The CDR3 consists of 15 residues. The CDR3 reads CASSLYRREPDTQYF. Written as DNA, the CDR3 is TGTGCCAGCAGCTTGTATCGGAGGGAACCAGATACGCAGTATTTT.

The rearrangement links TRBV10-3 to TRBJ2-2; tentatively, D is TRBD1 (5 bases). This CDR3 has 15 amino acids. Trimming removed 11 bases at V and 5 bases at J, with 21 bases between. Germline CDR1 reads ENHRY; CDR2 reads SYGVKD. CDR3 loop: CAAGRAGLGTGELFF. The DNA for the CDR3 is TGTGCCGCCGGTAGAGCAGGGTTGGGTACCGGGGAGCTGTTTTTT.

The CDR3 DNA is TGTGCCACCAGTGGGACAGGTTACACTGAAGCTTTCTTT. Amino acids: CATSGTGYTEAFF. The chain joins TRBV24-1 to TRBJ1-1, with 7 nucleotides matching TRBD1. Germline values: CDR1 KGHDR, CDR2 SFDVKD. V was clipped by 5 bases and J by 3 bases; unmatched bases: 2. The CDR3 is 13 amino acids.

This chain joins TRBV4-3 and TRBJ2-7; D unclear. The length of the CDR3 is 13 residues. Trimming stripped 4 bases from V and 5 bases from J, with 12 bases between. The germline V gene has CDR1 LGHNA and CDR2 YSLEER. The CDR3 region is CASSRSRRDEQYF. The CDR3 DNA reads as TGCGCCAGCAGCCGGTCCAGGCGTGACGAGCAGTACTTC.

The chain uses TRBV19 and TRBJ2-3, with 7 bases matching TRBD1. V was pared by 5 bases and J by 2 bases, with 7 bases of the junction left unmatched. The CDR3 contains 15 residues. Germline V CDR1 and CDR2: LNHDA, SQIVND (reference sequence). CDR3 amino acids: CASSSRTGFTDTQYF. The CDR3 DNA follows: TGTGCCAGTAGTTCTCGGACAGGATTCACAGATACGCAGTATTTT.

Turning to this clone: This CDR3 is also generated by other DNA sequences in the sample. This chain uses TRBV28 with TRBJ1-5; maybe TRBD1 (5 bases). Germline CDR1 is MDHEN and CDR2 is SYDVKM. There are 15 residues in the CDR3. V gave up 3 bases and J gave up 0 bases, with 9 bases separating them. The CDR3 DNA sequence: TGTGCCAGCAGTTTTCCAGGGACTAGCAATCAGCCCCAGCATTTT. Translation: CASSFPGTSNQPQHF.